This T cell receptor beta chain was captured in a study of cytomegalovirus exposure and HLA in healthy donors listed by TCRdb under 2017. Background for the entire study: According to an earlier analysis of 587 of the donors, some 170 million T cells yielded 117 million unique TCR beta sequences and about 300 Gb of sequence data. Alongside the repertoire data, information on donor age, sex, ethnicity and CMV serostatus was compiled. High-throughput TCR immunosequencing, statistical association of individual TCRs with disease status, and machine learning were combined to predict cytomegalovirus infection status. Approximately 300 gigabases of sequencing data and tens of millions of unique TCR sequences were included in an early release covering about 620 HLA-typed donors. A later analysis re-analyzed previously published TCR beta repertoires from 666 donors and added high-resolution HLA genotyping to study TCR occurrence patterns. On average, around 240,000 unique TCR beta nucleotide sequences were sequenced per donor among several hundred genotyped donors of the cohort, with roughly 18% of those sequences being non-productive. Every discovery cohort repertoire had been produced on one sequencing platform. Typing coverage differed by locus: A, B, C, DRB1 and DQB1 were typed in roughly 629-640 donors, DQA1 in 522, DPA1 in approximately 600, and DPB1 in roughly 470. The genetic ancestry cluster associated with self-reported Caucasian donors included over 65% of the roughly 390 genotyped donors. An earlier analysis of some 600 of the donors applied high-throughput TCR beta sequencing to assess whether each TCR beta V gene segment acted as functional or pseudogenic. Class I and class II HLA loci were covered by the typing at four-digit resolution. The later analysis used no new phenotypic data to find candidate immune exposures, relying instead on TCR beta sequences and their occurrence across donors. Roughly five DR-DQ haplotypes were handled as single units for association and clustering, since linkage in the cohort was strong. A separate validation cohort of 100 to 150 different subjects was used in addition to the approximately 670-subject first cohort. The T cell repertoires of 666 subjects were profiled by immunosequencing and related to cytomegalovirus serostatus. The study aimed to test whether cataloging public T cell receptors could reveal signatures of past pathogen exposure. A later genetic analysis took genome-wide SNP genotypes for 398 of the 666 donors and used that subset as a discovery cohort.

Library prep was done by the immunoSEQ multiplex PCR assay. For the multiplex PCR, a mixture combining 60 forward primers for TCR Vbeta segments and 13 reverse primers for TCR Jbeta segments was used. The CDR3 region of rearranged TCR beta genes was amplified from genomic DNA by a multiplex PCR assay. The amplified TCR beta libraries were sequenced on the Illumina HiSeq System as 87-base-pair reads. The original pipeline was this. A later analysis tallied tens of millions of unique TCR beta chains across the 700 or so repertoires, and approximately 11 million of those chains were shared by two or more donors. Raw reads were error-corrected and collapsed into unique sequences by a nearest-neighbor algorithm in which closely related sequences were merged to remove PCR and sequencing errors. Alignment of CDR3 sequences to IMGT reference sequences was used to assign V, D and J gene segments. Each retained sequence needed at least a six-nucleotide match to both a V gene segment and a J gene segment. Rearrangements were classified as productive when the CDR3 lacked stop codons and remained in frame with V and J, and all other rearrangements were classified as non-productive. CDR3 was defined by IMGT convention, running from the second conserved V-encoded cysteine to the conserved J-encoded phenylalanine. The earlier analysis of about 640 of the donors excluded any sequence lacking an unambiguous match to a single V gene segment. In an earlier analysis of approximately 590 of the donors, V segments were called functional above 56.7% productive rearrangements and were called segregating when the between-donor standard deviation exceeded 5%. A statistical classification framework was built to diagnose cytomegalovirus status from the catalog of TCR beta chain sequences. In a later analysis, TCR nucleotide sequences were compared against IMGT/GENE-DB human TR gene sequences so that V and J genes could be assigned. Using the TCRdist pipeline, a later analysis assigned CDR3 sequences along with most-parsimonious VDJ recombination scenarios. In a later analysis, each TCR beta chain was defined by its CDR3 amino acid sequence together with its V-gene family, and reads lacking a unique V-gene family were excluded. To address suspected cross-contamination and a sequencing artifact, a later analysis removed 592 highly shared, low-generation-probability nucleotide sequences. In a later analysis, a clonal expansion index was calculated for each public chain from normalized within-repertoire ranks of inferred template counts. Generation probabilities in a later analysis came from a VDJ recombination model fitted to out-of-frame rearrangements, and those results were checked against IGoR. In a later analysis, TCR-TCR, TCR-HLA and TCR-CMV co-occurrence was scored with hypergeometric tests, and a repertoire-size bias correction was applied to TCR pairs. To estimate false discovery rates, a later analysis permuted the HLA or CMV assignments 20 times. In a later analysis, co-occurring TCRs were grouped using DBSCAN, and TCRdist sequence similarity was added for clustering within HLA-allele-positive subsets. Repertoires with fewer than 30,000 or more than 120,000 public chains, plus five repertoires with anomalous nucleotide sharing, were excluded from co-occurrence clustering. TCRdb provides this immuneACCESS table in a form limited to in-frame rearrangements. Some clones are lacking; in checked studies, under half of them reflect an unresolved V gene, and why the rest are absent is not known. V and J calls and clone size are copied from that table; D and trimming were computed from the DNA. This sample is represented by some 160,000 clones; over 70% of them were singletons. The ten largest clones take up 1.5% to 2% of the sample.

Its CDR3 holds 13 amino acids, cysteine through phenylalanine. Only the CDR3 DNA stays, 39 bases, in frame from base 1. Taken from the germline V gene, the CDR1 and CDR2 loops are MGHDK and SYGVNS. V loses 6 bases, J loses 0 bases, and the germline ends lie 6 bases apart. Study-wide findings and limitations: An earlier analysis of some 560 of the donors showed that most TCR beta V segments appeared in productive rearrangements either about 87% or about 30% of the time, which broadly matched IMGT annotations. In both the original and validation cohorts, the classifier was reported to diagnose cytomegalovirus status with high specificity and sensitivity. It was suggested by the authors that the approach could potentially be generalized to other disease states and immunological phenotypes. A later analysis found that most CMV-associated TCR beta chains appeared HLA-restricted, with HLA associations seemingly driven largely by CMV exposure. Most TCR sequences were observed very rarely across donors, whereas some public TCRs were present in many individuals. Only TCR beta chains were sequenced in this cohort, and the absence of alpha or paired-chain data limited detectable features. In a later analysis, HLA-associated TCR beta chains were found to be more clonally expanded and to have lower generation probabilities than equally common non-associated chains. A total of 164 TCR beta chains were listed by the study as associated with cytomegalovirus. The 87-base-pair reads could not distinguish some IMGT-functional V segments, including TRBV6-2 and TRBV6-3, so those segments were excluded. In a later analysis, the rate of TCR association differed among HLA loci, with DRB1 alleles having the most associated TCRs and HLA-C alleles having the fewest. Because some donors lacked HLA typing at each locus, the association tests relied only on the typed subset. About 17 rarely observed V segments, including chromosome 9 orphons, were excluded from the earlier analysis of almost 600 of the donors because counts were too low. In a later genetic analysis, a missense DCLRE1C variant was associated with V-gene and J-gene trimming of TCR beta chains, and the association was replicated in an independent cohort. A group of highly shared sequence variants was considered likely to be a technical artifact of the sequencing pipeline. A later analysis associated 16,951 TCR beta sequences with specific HLA alleles at a false discovery rate of 0.05. When HLA alleles, especially DR and DQ, strongly co-occurred, attributing TCR associations to individual alleles was difficult. Immune exposure information for the cohort was limited to CMV serostatus. A further reported finding was that TCR beta sequences accurately predicted the HLA-A and HLA-B alleles for most subjects in the first cohort. Presence/absence analyses assumed roughly uniform sequencing depth across donors, an assumption that may not hold. A later analysis reported that several top co-occurrence clusters appeared linked to parvovirus B19, influenza, CMV and Epstein-Barr virus. In a later genetic analysis, fewer N-insertions in productive TCRs were reported among donors in an Asian-associated ancestry cluster than the roughly 640-donor mean. In vitro tests confirmed that three of the cytomegalovirus-associated TCR beta chains recognize cytomegalovirus antigens. Linkage disequilibrium might explain the correlated functional status among segregating V segments, but an unknown experimental factor could not be excluded.

In total, approximately 610 healthy bone marrow donors made up the cohort. At the time of sampling, all cohort members were nominally healthy, though unrecorded immune exposures were likely present. The donor was CMV seronegative and was included in the group of over 300 seronegative cohort members. A peripheral blood sample was collected from each donor, and TCR beta sequencing was performed on peripheral blood mononuclear cells. Genomic DNA extraction from the blood cell samples was performed with the Qiagen DNeasy Blood Extraction Kit. The table lists this clone with a count of one. Its binding antigen is unknown. The record has no base qualities; no much larger clone is one base away.

This receptor was obtained from a woman in her 40s in good health and CMV-seronegative. Here the chain combines TRBV25-1 and TRBJ2-1, and possibly TRBD2, on 6 matching bases. The sequenced sample consisted of PBMCs. The sequenced DNA is TGTGCCAGCAGCGGGAGCTCCTACAATGAGCAGTTCTTC. Its protein product is CASSGSSYNEQFF.